This is a list of T cell receptor beta chains from one sample in a study of control samples from healthy donors and cancer patients. The repertoire was sequenced with immunoSEQ multiplex PCR; TCRdb's copy has only in-frame clones and lacks some. The table records hundreds of thousands of clones, around 80% of them present only once. The sample taken for sequencing was PBMCs. Receptor source: a woman aged 55 to 70 with lung cancer. Each CDR3 is given with its conserved first and last residue. D genes are given only for firm matches. Only part of the rows carry a size: once, few, many, or a class if the clone is expanded.

cdr3_aa: CASSYLFGTYEQYF
cdr3_nt: TGTGCCAGCAGTTACCTGTTCGGAACCTACGAGCAGTACTTC
j_call: TRBJ2-7
d_call: NA
v_call: TRBV6-6
clone_size: few

cdr3_aa: CASSRGQGTTDTQYF
cdr3_nt: TGTGCCAGCAGCCGGGGGCAGGGAACTACAGATACGCAGTATTTT
j_call: TRBJ2-3
d_call: NA
v_call: TRBV5-6
clone_size: NA

cdr3_aa: CASSAPGTPQLSSGNTIYF
cdr3_nt: TGTGCCAGCAGTGCCCCTGGGACACCACAACTGAGCTCTGGAAACACCATATATTTT
j_call: TRBJ1-3
d_call: NA
v_call: TRBV28
clone_size: few

cdr3_aa: CASSSLAGGIGELFF
cdr3_nt: TGTGCCAGCAGCTCCTTAGCGGGAGGGATCGGGGAGCTGTTTTTT
j_call: TRBJ2-2
d_call: TRBD2
v_call: TRBV11-2
clone_size: NA

cdr3_aa: CASSLAGQGVYNEQFF
cdr3_nt: TGCGCCAGCAGCTTGGCCGGACAGGGGGTCTACAATGAGCAGTTCTTC
j_call: TRBJ2-1
d_call: TRBD1
v_call: TRBV5-1
clone_size: NA

cdr3_aa: CSASRYRGYAEAFF
cdr3_nt: TGCAGTGCCAGTCGCTACAGGGGATACGCTGAAGCTTTCTTT
j_call: TRBJ1-1
d_call: TRBD1
v_call: TRBV20-1
clone_size: once

cdr3_aa: CASSSRSTDNEQFF
cdr3_nt: TGTGCCAGCAGCTCACGCTCGACAGACAATGAGCAGTTCTTC
j_call: TRBJ2-1
d_call: NA
v_call: TRBV5-4
clone_size: NA

cdr3_aa: CASSGAQGAGGPLHF
cdr3_nt: TGTGCCAGCAGTGGCGCTCAGGGGGCGGGAGGGCCCCTCCACTTT
j_call: TRBJ1-6
d_call: TRBD1
v_call: TRBV6-6
clone_size: NA

cdr3_aa: CATSDTPHSGNTIYF
cdr3_nt: TGTGCCACCAGTGATACGCCCCACTCTGGAAACACCATATATTTT
j_call: TRBJ1-3
d_call: NA
v_call: TRBV24-1
clone_size: once

cdr3_aa: CASGGVNQPQHF
cdr3_nt: TGTGCCAGCGGAGGAGTCAATCAGCCCCAGCATTTT
j_call: TRBJ1-5
d_call: NA
v_call: TRBV19
clone_size: NA

cdr3_aa: CASSLAGTGGFAFF
cdr3_nt: TGTGCCAGCAGCTTAGCCGGGACAGGGGGCTTCGCTTTCTTT
j_call: TRBJ1-1
d_call: TRBD1
v_call: TRBV7-9
clone_size: NA

cdr3_aa: CASSVSPGQETQYF
cdr3_nt: TGTGCCAGCAGCGTAAGTCCAGGCCAAGAGACCCAGTACTTC
j_call: TRBJ2-5
d_call: NA
v_call: TRBV9
clone_size: few

cdr3_aa: CASSAGGLAGRNNEQFF
cdr3_nt: TGTGCCAGCAGCGCCGGGGGCTTGGCGGGGAGGAACAATGAGCAGTTCTTC
j_call: TRBJ2-1
d_call: NA
v_call: TRBV9
clone_size: NA

cdr3_aa: CASSQVWRGGQFF
cdr3_nt: TGTGCCAGCAGCCAAGTGTGGCGAGGGGGACAGTTCTTC
j_call: TRBJ2-1
d_call: NA
v_call: TRBV14
clone_size: NA

cdr3_aa: CASSDRGNNQPQHF
cdr3_nt: TGTGCCAGCAGCGATAGGGGTAACAATCAGCCCCAGCATTTT
j_call: TRBJ1-5
d_call: NA
v_call: TRBV3-1/TRBV3-2
clone_size: NA

cdr3_aa: CASGHISYGYTF
cdr3_nt: TGTGCCAGCGGACACATTTCCTATGGCTACACCTTC
j_call: TRBJ1-2
d_call: NA
v_call: TRBV28
clone_size: NA

cdr3_aa: CASSQEGRGGYNSPLHF
cdr3_nt: TGTGCCAGCAGCCAAGAGGGCAGGGGAGGCTATAATTCACCCCTCCACTTT
j_call: TRBJ1-6
d_call: NA
v_call: TRBV4-2
clone_size: NA

cdr3_aa: CASSGVGVSNYGYTF
cdr3_nt: TGTGCCAGCAGCGGAGTGGGGGTGAGTAACTATGGCTACACCTTC
j_call: TRBJ1-2
d_call: NA
v_call: TRBV9
clone_size: NA

cdr3_aa: CASSLGRGTQYF
cdr3_nt: TGCGCCAGCAGCTTAGGCAGGGGTACGCAGTATTTT
j_call: TRBJ2-3
d_call: NA
v_call: TRBV5-1
clone_size: NA

cdr3_aa: CAISEAGGAGNEQFF
cdr3_nt: TGTGCCATCAGTGAGGCGGGGGGGGCCGGCAATGAGCAGTTCTTC
j_call: TRBJ2-1
d_call: TRBD2
v_call: TRBV10-3
clone_size: NA

cdr3_aa: CASSPTGKGNQPQHF
cdr3_nt: TGTGCCAGCAGCCCCACCGGGAAGGGCAATCAGCCCCAGCATTTT
j_call: TRBJ1-5
d_call: NA
v_call: TRBV9
clone_size: NA

cdr3_aa: CATETGTGRQPQHF
cdr3_nt: TGTGCCACCGAGACCGGAACAGGGCGTCAGCCCCAGCATTTT
j_call: TRBJ1-5
d_call: NA
v_call: TRBV7-8
clone_size: few

cdr3_aa: CATSRDPNTDTQYF
cdr3_nt: TGTGCCACCAGCAGAGATCCCAACACAGATACGCAGTATTTT
j_call: TRBJ2-3
d_call: NA
v_call: TRBV15
clone_size: NA

cdr3_aa: CASSYGQPEETQYF
cdr3_nt: TGTGCCAGCAGTTATGGACAGCCAGAGGAGACCCAGTACTTC
j_call: TRBJ2-5
d_call: NA
v_call: TRBV6-5
clone_size: NA

cdr3_aa: CASSLDLAGRANEQFF
cdr3_nt: TGTGCCAGCAGCTTGGATCTAGCGGGGAGGGCCAATGAGCAGTTCTTC
j_call: TRBJ2-1
d_call: TRBD2
v_call: TRBV5-6
clone_size: NA

cdr3_aa: CASRYTGDYQPQHF
cdr3_nt: TGTGCCAGCAGATATACAGGGGATTACCAGCCCCAGCATTTT
j_call: TRBJ1-5
d_call: TRBD1
v_call: TRBV2
clone_size: NA

cdr3_aa: CASSYGAGVSYEQYF
cdr3_nt: TGTGCCAGCAGTTACGGAGCGGGAGTCTCCTACGAGCAGTACTTC
j_call: TRBJ2-7
d_call: TRBD2
v_call: TRBV6-2/TRBV6-3
clone_size: NA

cdr3_aa: CASSPQRHYEQYF
cdr3_nt: TGTGCCAGCTCACCTCAAAGACACTACGAGCAGTACTTC
j_call: TRBJ2-7
d_call: NA
v_call: TRBV18
clone_size: NA

cdr3_aa: CASSLRVGYTF
cdr3_nt: TGTGCCAGCAGTTTAAGGGTTGGCTACACCTTC
j_call: TRBJ1-2
d_call: NA
v_call: TRBV28
clone_size: NA

cdr3_aa: CSVRTDMNTEAFF
cdr3_nt: TGCAGCGTCCGGACGGATATGAACACTGAAGCTTTCTTT
j_call: TRBJ1-1
d_call: NA
v_call: TRBV29-1
clone_size: NA

cdr3_aa: CASSLGLWDTQYF
cdr3_nt: TGCGCCAGCAGCTTGGGTCTTTGGGATACGCAGTATTTT
j_call: TRBJ2-3
d_call: NA
v_call: TRBV5-1
clone_size: NA

cdr3_aa: CATSGTGAINTEAFF
cdr3_nt: TGTGCCACCTCCGGGACAGGGGCGATCAACACTGAAGCTTTCTTT
j_call: TRBJ1-1
d_call: TRBD1
v_call: TRBV19
clone_size: NA

cdr3_aa: CASKEDGFYEQYF
cdr3_nt: TGCGCCAGCAAGGAAGACGGATTCTACGAGCAGTACTTC
j_call: TRBJ2-7
d_call: NA
v_call: TRBV5-1
clone_size: NA

cdr3_aa: CASSTGQINYGYTF
cdr3_nt: TGCGCCAGCAGTACCGGACAGATAAACTATGGCTACACCTTC
j_call: TRBJ1-2
d_call: NA
v_call: TRBV5-1
clone_size: NA

cdr3_aa: CSVGLALAAKNIQYF
cdr3_nt: TGCAGCGTGGGACTAGCGCTTGCGGCCAAAAACATTCAGTACTTC
j_call: TRBJ2-4
d_call: TRBD2
v_call: TRBV29-1
clone_size: once

cdr3_aa: CASSVVSVAGTEAFF
cdr3_nt: TGTGCCAGCAGCGTAGTGAGCGTAGCGGGCACTGAAGCTTTCTTT
j_call: TRBJ1-1
d_call: NA
v_call: TRBV9
clone_size: NA

cdr3_aa: CASSPDRDEGYTF
cdr3_nt: TGTGCCAGTAGTCCGGACAGGGATGAGGGCTACACCTTC
j_call: TRBJ1-2
d_call: TRBD1
v_call: TRBV19
clone_size: NA

cdr3_aa: CASSRDKNTEAFF
cdr3_nt: TGTGCCAGCTCACGTGACAAGAACACTGAAGCTTTCTTT
j_call: TRBJ1-1
d_call: NA
v_call: TRBV18
clone_size: NA

cdr3_aa: CASSLSSYEQYF
cdr3_nt: TGTGCCAGCAGCTTGAGTTCATACGAGCAGTACTTC
j_call: TRBJ2-7
d_call: NA
v_call: TRBV5-4
clone_size: NA

cdr3_aa: CASSSNRQGSYEQYF
cdr3_nt: TGTGCCAGCAGCTCCAACCGACAGGGCTCCTACGAGCAGTACTTC
j_call: TRBJ2-7
d_call: TRBD1
v_call: TRBV13
clone_size: NA

cdr3_aa: CASSLRGVDEKLFF
cdr3_nt: TGCGCCAGCAGCTTACGGGGAGTCGATGAAAAACTGTTTTTT
j_call: TRBJ1-4
d_call: NA
v_call: TRBV5-1
clone_size: once

cdr3_aa: CASSLERSATNEKLFF
cdr3_nt: TGCGCCAGCAGCCTGGAGAGAAGCGCAACTAATGAAAAACTGTTTTTT
j_call: TRBJ1-4
d_call: NA
v_call: TRBV5-1
clone_size: NA